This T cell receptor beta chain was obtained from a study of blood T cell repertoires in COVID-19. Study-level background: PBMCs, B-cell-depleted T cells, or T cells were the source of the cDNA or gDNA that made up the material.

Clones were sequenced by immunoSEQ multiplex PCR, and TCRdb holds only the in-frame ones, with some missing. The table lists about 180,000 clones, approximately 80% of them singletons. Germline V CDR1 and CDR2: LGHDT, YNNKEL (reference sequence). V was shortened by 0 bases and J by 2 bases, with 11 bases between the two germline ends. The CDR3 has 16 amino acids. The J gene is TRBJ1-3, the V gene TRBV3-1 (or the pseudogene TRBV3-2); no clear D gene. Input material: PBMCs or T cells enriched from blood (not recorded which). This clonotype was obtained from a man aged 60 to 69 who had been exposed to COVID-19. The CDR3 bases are TGTGCCAGCAGCCAAGATATTACGAGAACTGGAAACACCATATATTTT. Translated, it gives CASSQDITRTGNTIYF.